This T cell receptor (beta chain) was retrieved from a study of T-cell memory formation after mild COVID-19 (dated by TCRdb to the early 2020s). Regarding the study in general: Most TCR sequence clusters were specific to one of the two donors. Longitudinal TCRalpha and TCRbeta repertoire sequencing tracked T-cell clones expanding and contracting after mild COVID-19 in two donors. The cohort was made up of two young adult volunteers, one female and one male, who were previously healthy. Summary of the overall study and its limitations: Balanced CD4/CD8 phenotypes were observed for clones contracting from day 15 to 85, whereas a bias towards CD4+ was observed for a second wave of clones expanding from day 15 to 37. Some responding clones were found in pre-infection memory, which suggests that pre-existing cross-reactive memory T cells took part in the SARS-CoV-2 response. Contracting CD4+ clones turned up mainly in the CM and EM memory subsets, whereas EMRA was where CD8+ clones were enriched. The study included only a couple of mild cases, and larger cohorts that include severe cases with pre-infection samples were judged to be necessary. SARS-CoV-2 specificity was not confirmed for the second-wave clones peaking on day 37.

PBMCs were isolated by Ficoll-Paque density gradient centrifugation. Worth noting for this clonotype: The target of this receptor is not known. No much larger clone is present one base from it, and per-base qualities are unavailable.

Including the terminal cysteine and phenylalanine, the CDR3 comprises 16 residues. The sequence is cut down to CDR3 DNA, 48 bases in frame from base 1. A distance of 21 bases separates the germline ends of V and J, which lose 5 bases and 5 bases respectively. Based on the germline V gene, the CDR1 and CDR2 sequences are SGHAT and FQNNGV. The sequencer listed for this sample is Illumina NovaSeq 6000. TCRalpha and TCRbeta cDNA libraries were built by 5'RACE with constant-segment primers, adding sample barcodes and unique molecular identifiers. RNA was extracted from every sample with Trizol reagent. The libraries were amplified in two PCR steps, and the second step added a second sample barcode and Illumina TruSeq adapters. Sequencing of libraries was performed on an Illumina NovaSeq with 2 x 150 bp paired-end reads. Per the original workflow: Reads were demultiplexed and collapsed into UMI-guided consensus sequences with migec v1.2.7. Using mixcr v2.1.11, UMI consensuses were aligned to TRA and TRB V and J templates and then assembled into clonotypes. Expanded or contracted clonotypes were those called significant by both edgeR and NoisET, with noise models trained on biological replicates. For edgeR calls, the thresholds were a false discovery rate-adjusted p below 0.01 and a log2 fold-change of 1. As an exploratory analysis of dynamics, max-normalized trajectories of the 1000 most abundant clonotypes were examined by PCA with hierarchical clustering. Separately sequenced CD4+ and CD8+ repertoires were used to assign a CD4 or CD8 phenotype to each responding clone. Starting from the raw public reads, TCRdb applied fastp trimming at Q25, assembled clones with MiXCR and retained in-frame beta chains. Rows are unified per CDR3 protein, each entry keeping the most common DNA and genes. TCRdb, rather than the study authors, made the V and J calls. For this sample the table gives fewer than 300,000 distinct CDR3 sequences, of which approximately 18% were detected only once. The ten largest make up about 23% of the sample.

This chain is built from TRBV11-2 and TRBJ2-5, with TRBD2 perhaps the D gene, on 6 matching bases. The sequence was obtained from a young man who had mild COVID-19 (a few samples of this study predate the infection). The sample titles of this study are shuffled in the database, so cell type and time point are left out; the donor was told from shared clones. The source material was PBMCs or a T cell subset sorted from them (not recorded which). Here the CDR3 is given as CASSTRIGTAGETQYF. The nucleotides are TGTGCCAGCAGCACAAGAATAGGGACGGCGGGGGAGACCCAGTACTTC. Extended through the reference TRBV11-2 and TRBJ2-5 proteins, this CDR3 yields the full variable domain: EAGVAQSPRYKIIEKRQSVAFWCNPISGHATLYWYQQILGQGPKLLIQFQNNGVVDDSQLPKDRFSAERLKGVDSTLKIQPAKLEDSAVYLCASSTRIGTAGETQYFGPGTRLLVL.